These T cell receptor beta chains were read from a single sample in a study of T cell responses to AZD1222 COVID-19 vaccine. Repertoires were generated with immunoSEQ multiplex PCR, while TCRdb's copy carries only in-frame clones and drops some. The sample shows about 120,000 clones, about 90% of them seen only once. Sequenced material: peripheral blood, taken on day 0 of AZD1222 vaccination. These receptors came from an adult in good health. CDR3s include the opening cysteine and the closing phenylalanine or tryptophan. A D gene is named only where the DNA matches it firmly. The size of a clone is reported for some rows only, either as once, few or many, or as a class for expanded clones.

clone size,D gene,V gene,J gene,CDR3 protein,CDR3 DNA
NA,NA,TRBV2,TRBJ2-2,CASSVGGTNTGELFF,TGTGCCAGCAGTGTCGGGGGAACGAACACCGGGGAGCTGTTTTTT
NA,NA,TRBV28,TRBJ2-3,CASGGGAPDTQYF,TGTGCCAGCGGGGGGGGCGCCCCAGATACGCAGTATTTT
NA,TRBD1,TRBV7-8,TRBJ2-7,CASSLPKQGAPKLPYEQYF,TGTGCCAGCAGCTTACCTAAGCAGGGGGCCCCGAAACTACCCTACGAGCAGTACTTC
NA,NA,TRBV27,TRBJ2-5,CASSLGTSPETQYF,TGTGCCAGCAGTTTAGGCACTAGTCCGGAGACCCAGTACTTC
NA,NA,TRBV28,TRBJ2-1,CASSSPPGTAYNEQFF,TGTGCCAGCAGTTCCCCCCCCGGGACCGCCTACAATGAGCAGTTCTTC
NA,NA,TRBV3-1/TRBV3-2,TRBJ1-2,CASSQGTQKGYGYTF,TGTGCCAGCAGCCAAGGGACCCAGAAAGGCTATGGCTACACCTTC
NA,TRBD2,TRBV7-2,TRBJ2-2,CASSLGLAGGLNTGELFF,TGTGCCAGCAGCTTAGGTCTAGCGGGGGGGCTGAACACCGGGGAGCTGTTTTTT
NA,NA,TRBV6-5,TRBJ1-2,CASSKTPNYGYTF,TGTGCCAGCAGTAAGACACCTAACTATGGCTACACCTTC
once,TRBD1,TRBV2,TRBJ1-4,CASSVRTGGGEKLFF,TGTGCCAGCAGTGTTCGAACAGGGGGCGGTGAAAAACTGTTTTTT
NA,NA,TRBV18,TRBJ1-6,CASSPRTVNSPLHF,TGTGCCAGCTCACCAAGGACAGTTAATTCACCCCTCCACTTT
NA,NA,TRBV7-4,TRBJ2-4,CASSLNRRLAKNIQYF,TGTGCCAGCAGCCTCAACAGAAGGCTAGCCAAAAACATTCAGTACTTC
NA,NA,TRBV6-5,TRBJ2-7,CASRPDRRAYEQYF,TGTGCCAGCAGGCCCGACAGGCGCGCCTACGAGCAGTACTTC
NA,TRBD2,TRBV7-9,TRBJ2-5,CASSLTPGLAVEETQYF,TGTGCCAGCAGCCTCACGCCGGGACTAGCGGTCGAAGAGACCCAGTACTTC
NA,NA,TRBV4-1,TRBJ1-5,CASTFLFGPQHF,TGCGCCAGCACCTTTCTTTTTGGTCCCCAGCATTTT
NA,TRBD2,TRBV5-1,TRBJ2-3,CASSIGLAGGPADTQYF,TGCGCCAGCAGCATAGGACTAGCGGGGGGGCCGGCGGATACGCAGTATTTT